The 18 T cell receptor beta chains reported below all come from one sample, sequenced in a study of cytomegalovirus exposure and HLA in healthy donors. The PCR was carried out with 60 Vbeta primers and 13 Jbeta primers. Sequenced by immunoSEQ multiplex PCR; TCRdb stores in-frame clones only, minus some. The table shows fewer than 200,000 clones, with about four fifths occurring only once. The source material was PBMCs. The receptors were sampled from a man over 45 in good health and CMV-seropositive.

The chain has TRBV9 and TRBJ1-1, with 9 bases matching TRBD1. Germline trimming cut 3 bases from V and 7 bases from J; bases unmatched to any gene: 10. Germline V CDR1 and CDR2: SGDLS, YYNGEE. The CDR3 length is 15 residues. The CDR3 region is CASSGMSWTGDEAFF. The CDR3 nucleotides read TGTGCCAGCAGCGGAATGTCGTGGACAGGGGATGAAGCTTTCTTT.

The CDR3: CAWHDSGRSTDTQYF. The CDR3 nucleotides are TGTGCCTGGCACGATAGCGGTAGAAGCACAGATACGCAGTATTTT. V is TRBV30 and J is TRBJ2-3; the D gene is possibly TRBD2 (6 bases). The CDR3 is 15 residues long. V gave up 5 bases and J gave up 0 bases, with 15 bases separating them. Germline V gene lookup returns CDR1 GTSNPN and CDR2 SVGIG (reference sequence).

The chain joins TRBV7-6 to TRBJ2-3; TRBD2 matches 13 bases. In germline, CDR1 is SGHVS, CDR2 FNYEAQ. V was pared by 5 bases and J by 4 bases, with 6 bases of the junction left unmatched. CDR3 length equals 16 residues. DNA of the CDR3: TGTGCCAGCAGCCGAGGACTAGCGGGGGCGTCAGATACGCAGTATTTT. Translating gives CASSRGLAGASDTQYF. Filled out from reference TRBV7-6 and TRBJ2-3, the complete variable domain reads GAGVSQSPRYKVTKRGQDVALRCDPISGHVSLYWYRQALGQGPEFLTYFNYEAQQDKSGLPNDRFSAERPEGSISTLTIQRTEQRDSAMYRCASSRGLAGASDTQYFGPGTRLTVL.

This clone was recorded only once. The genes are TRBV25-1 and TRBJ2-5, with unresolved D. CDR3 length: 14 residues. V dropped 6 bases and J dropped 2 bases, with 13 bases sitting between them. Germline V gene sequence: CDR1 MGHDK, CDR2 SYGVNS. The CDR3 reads CASSQTELQETQYF. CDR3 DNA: TGTGCCAGCAGCCAAACAGAGCTGCAAGAGACCCAGTACTTC.

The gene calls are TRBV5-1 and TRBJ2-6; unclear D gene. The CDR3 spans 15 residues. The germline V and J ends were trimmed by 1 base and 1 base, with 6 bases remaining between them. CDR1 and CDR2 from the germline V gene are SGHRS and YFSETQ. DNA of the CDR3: TGCGCCAGCAGCTTGTCGGTTTCTGGGGCCAACGTCCTGACTTTC. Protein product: CASSLSVSGANVLTF. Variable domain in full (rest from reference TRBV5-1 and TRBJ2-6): KAGVTQTPRYLIKTRGQQVTLSCSPISGHRSVSWYQQTPGQGLQFLFEYFSETQRNKGNFPGRFSGRQFSNSRSEMNVSTLELGDSALYLCASSLSVSGANVLTFGAGSRLTVL.

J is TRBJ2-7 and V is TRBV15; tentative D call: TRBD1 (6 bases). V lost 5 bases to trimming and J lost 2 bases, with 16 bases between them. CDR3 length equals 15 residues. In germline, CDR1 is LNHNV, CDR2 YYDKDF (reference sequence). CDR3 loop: CATSSSIGGTYEQYF. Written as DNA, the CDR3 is TGTGCCACCAGCTCCTCGATAGGGGGAACCTACGAGCAGTACTTC. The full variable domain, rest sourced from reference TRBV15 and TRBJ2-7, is DAMVIQNPRYQVTQFGKPVTLSCSQTLNHNVMYWYQQKSSQAPKLLFHYYDKDFNNEADTPDNFQSRRPNTSFCFLDIRSPGLGDTAMYLCATSSSIGGTYEQYFGPGTRLTVT.

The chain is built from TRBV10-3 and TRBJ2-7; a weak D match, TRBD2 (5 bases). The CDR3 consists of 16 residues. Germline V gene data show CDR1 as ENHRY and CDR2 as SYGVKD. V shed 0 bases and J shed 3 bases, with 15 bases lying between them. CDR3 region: CAISESRARIGYEQYF. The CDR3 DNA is TGTGCCATCAGTGAGTCGAGGGCCCGAATTGGCTACGAGCAGTACTTC.

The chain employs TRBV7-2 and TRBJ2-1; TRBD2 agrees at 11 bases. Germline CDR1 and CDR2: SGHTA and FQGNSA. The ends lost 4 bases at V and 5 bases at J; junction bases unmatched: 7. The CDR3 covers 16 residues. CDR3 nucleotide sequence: TGTGCCAGCAGCTCTTCTAGCGGGGGGCAAAACAATGAGCAGTTCTTC. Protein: CASSSSSGGQNNEQFF.

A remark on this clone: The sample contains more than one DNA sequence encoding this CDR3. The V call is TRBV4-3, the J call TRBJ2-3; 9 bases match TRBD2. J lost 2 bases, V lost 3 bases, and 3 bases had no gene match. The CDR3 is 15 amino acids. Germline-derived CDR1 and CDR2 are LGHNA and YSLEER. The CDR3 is CASSQLAGNTDTQYF. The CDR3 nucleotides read TGCGCCAGCAGCCAGCTAGCGGGGAACACAGATACGCAGTATTTT.

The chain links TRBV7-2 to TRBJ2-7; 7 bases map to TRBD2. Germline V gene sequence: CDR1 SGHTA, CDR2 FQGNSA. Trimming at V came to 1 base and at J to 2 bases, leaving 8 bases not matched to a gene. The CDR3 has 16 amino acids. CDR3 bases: TGTGCCAGCAGCTTAGAAGCGGGGTACAGTACCTACGAGCAGTACTTC. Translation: CASSLEAGYSTYEQYF. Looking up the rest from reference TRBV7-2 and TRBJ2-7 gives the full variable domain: GAGVSQSPSNKVTEKGKDVELRCDPISGHTALYWYRQSLGQGLEFLIYFQGNSAPDKSGLPSDRFSAERTGGSVSTLTIQRTQQEDSAVYLCASSLEAGYSTYEQYFGPGTRLTVT.

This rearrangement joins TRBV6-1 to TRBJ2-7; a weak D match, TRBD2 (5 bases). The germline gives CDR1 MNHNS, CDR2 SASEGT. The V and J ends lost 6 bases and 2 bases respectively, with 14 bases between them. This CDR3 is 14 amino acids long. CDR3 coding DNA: TGTGCCAGCAGGGTTGGGAGTGCTGCCTACGAGCAGTACTTC. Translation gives CASRVGSAAYEQYF.

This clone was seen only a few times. The CDR3 here is CASWGSGGGETQYF. The CDR3 nucleotides are TGTGCCAGCTGGGGTAGCGGGGGCGGAGAGACCCAGTACTTC. J is TRBJ2-5 and V is TRBV2; TRBD2 matches at 9 bases. Per the germline V gene, CDR1 is SNHLY and CDR2 is FYNNEI. J was trimmed by 4 bases and V by 8 bases; bases with no gene match: 8. This CDR3 has 14 residues.

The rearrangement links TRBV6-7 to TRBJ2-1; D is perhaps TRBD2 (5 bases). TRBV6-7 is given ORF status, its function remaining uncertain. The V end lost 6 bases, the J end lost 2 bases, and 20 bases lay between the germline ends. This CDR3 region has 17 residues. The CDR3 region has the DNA TGTGCCAGCAGCCTCTCGAGAGAAAGGCGGGCCTACAATGAGCAGTTCTTC. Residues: CASSLSRERRAYNEQFF.

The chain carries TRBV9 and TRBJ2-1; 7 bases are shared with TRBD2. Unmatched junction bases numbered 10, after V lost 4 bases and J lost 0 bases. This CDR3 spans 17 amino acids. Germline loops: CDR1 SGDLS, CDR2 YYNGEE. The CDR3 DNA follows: TGTGCCAGCAGCCCGAGCGGGGACGGAGTCTCCTACAATGAGCAGTTCTTC. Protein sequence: CASSPSGDGVSYNEQFF.

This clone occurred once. The CDR3 protein is CASRLRGQGAADTQYF. The CDR3 DNA sequence: TGTGCCAGCAGACTTAGAGGACAGGGGGCGGCAGATACGCAGTATTTT. The genes are TRBV11-1 and TRBJ2-3; 11 bases agree with TRBD1. From germline, CDR1 is SGHAT and CDR2 FQDESV (reference sequence). The CDR3 has 16 amino acids. The V and J ends lost 6 bases and 4 bases, in that order; junction bases with no gene match: 9.

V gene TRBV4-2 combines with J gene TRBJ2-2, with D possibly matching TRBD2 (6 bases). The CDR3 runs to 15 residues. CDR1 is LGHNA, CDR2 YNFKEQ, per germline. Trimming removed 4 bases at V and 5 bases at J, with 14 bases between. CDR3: CASSLRGGMTGELFF. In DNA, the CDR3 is TGTGCCAGCAGCCTGCGGGGTGGCATGACCGGGGAGCTGTTTTTT.

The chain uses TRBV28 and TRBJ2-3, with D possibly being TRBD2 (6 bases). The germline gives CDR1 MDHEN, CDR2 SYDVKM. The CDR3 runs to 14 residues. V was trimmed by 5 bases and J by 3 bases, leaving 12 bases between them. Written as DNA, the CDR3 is TGTGCCAGCAGTCCACAGAGCGGGACAGATACGCAGTATTTT. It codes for CASSPQSGTDTQYF.

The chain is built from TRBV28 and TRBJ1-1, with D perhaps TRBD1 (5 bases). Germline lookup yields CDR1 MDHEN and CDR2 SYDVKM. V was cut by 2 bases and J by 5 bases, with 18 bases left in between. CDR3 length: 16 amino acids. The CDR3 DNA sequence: TGTGCCAGCAGTTTAGGCGGGATTGGGGGACGGACTGAAGCTTTCTTT. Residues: CASSLGGIGGRTEAFF.